This paragraph covers one T cell receptor beta chain sequence. What it binds is unknown. The source of the sample is a study of CD4+ T cells in melanoma. Sequencing used immunoSEQ multiplex PCR; TCRdb keeps in-frame clones, though not all of them. The sample lists roughly 19,000 clones, over 75% occurring once. Germline values: CDR1 MNHEY, CDR2 SVGAGI. The CDR3 is 15 residues long. The trim removed 5 bases at V and 4 bases at J, leaving 8 bases unmatched. Study-wide results and caveats: CD8+ T cell, macrophage and B cell function reportedly correlated with neoantigen-specific CD4+ T cells. In melanoma, neoantigen-specific CD4+ T cells reportedly differed in differentiation state.

The chain combines TRBV6-5 with TRBJ1-2; 9 positions match TRBD1. The TCR comes from a human donor with melanoma. This CDR3 is CASSGLGQGTYGYTF. In DNA form, the CDR3 reads TGTGCCAGCAGTGGCCTAGGACAGGGGACCTATGGCTACACCTTC.